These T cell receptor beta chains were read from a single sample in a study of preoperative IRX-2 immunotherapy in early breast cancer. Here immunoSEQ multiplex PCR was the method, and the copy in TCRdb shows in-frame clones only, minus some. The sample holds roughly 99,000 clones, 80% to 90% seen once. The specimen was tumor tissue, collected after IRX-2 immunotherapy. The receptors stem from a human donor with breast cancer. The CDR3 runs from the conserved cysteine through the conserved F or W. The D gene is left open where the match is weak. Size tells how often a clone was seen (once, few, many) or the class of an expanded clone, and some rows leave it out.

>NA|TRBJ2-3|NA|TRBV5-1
TGCGCCAGCAGCTTAAGACGGGACCTAGCCGATACGCAGTATTTT
CASSLRRDLADTQYF
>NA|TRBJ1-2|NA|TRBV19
TGTGCCAGTAGTCGGCCGTCAGGGGTGAATCTTGGCTACACCTTC
CASSRPSGVNLGYTF
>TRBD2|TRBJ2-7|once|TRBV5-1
TGCGCCAGCAGCCCCACCCGGGGGGGCCCCTACGAGCAGTACTTC
CASSPTRGGPYEQYF
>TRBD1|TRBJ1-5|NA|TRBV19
TGTGCCAGTAGGGGGACAGGATATAGCAATCAGCCCCAGCATTTT
CASRGTGYSNQPQHF
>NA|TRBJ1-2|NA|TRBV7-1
TGTGCCAGCAGCTTGCCGAGGTCTAACTATGGCTACACCTTC
CASSLPRSNYGYTF
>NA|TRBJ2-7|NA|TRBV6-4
TGTGCCAGCCTGGGACTCGTGGGAAGCGAGGGAAACTCCTACGAGCAGTACTTC
CASLGLVGSEGNSYEQYF
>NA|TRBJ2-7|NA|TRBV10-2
TGCGCCAGCAGTGAGTCGAGGGGGGTTGAGCAGTACTTC
CASSESRGVEQYF
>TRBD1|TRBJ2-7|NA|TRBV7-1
TGTGCCAGCAGCCCCGGGACAGGGGTTCCCTACGAGCAGTACTTC
CASSPGTGVPYEQYF
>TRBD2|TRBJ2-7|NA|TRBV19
TGTGCCAGTAGCGATGCGGGGGGAAACTACGAGCAGTACTTC
CASSDAGGNYEQYF
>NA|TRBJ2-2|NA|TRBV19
TGTGCCAGTAGTTCGGGACCTAGACCCGGTCCCGGGGAGCTGTTTTTT
CASSSGPRPGPGELFF
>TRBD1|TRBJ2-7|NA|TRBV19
TGTGCCAGTAGTATAGATCTAGGACAGGCCTACGAGCAGTACTTC
CASSIDLGQAYEQYF
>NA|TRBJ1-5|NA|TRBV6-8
TGTGCCAGCAGTGATGTTCATTATAGCAATCAGCCCCAGCATTTT
CASSDVHYSNQPQHF
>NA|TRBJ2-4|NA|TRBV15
TGTGCTACCAGGGCTCTAACGGACCCCATAGCCAAAAACATTCAGTACTTC
CATRALTDPIAKNIQYF
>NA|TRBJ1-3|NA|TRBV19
TGTGCCAGTAGTACCGGGCCGGGGGACACCATATATTTT
CASSTGPGDTIYF
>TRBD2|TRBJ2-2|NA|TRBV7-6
TGTGCCAGCAGCGATCGACTAGCGGGAGTTCGGACCGGGGAGCTGTTTTTT
CASSDRLAGVRTGELFF
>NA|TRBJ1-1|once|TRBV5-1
TGCGCCAGCAGCGTGGACGGCAGGAGCACTGAAGCTTTCTTT
CASSVDGRSTEAFF
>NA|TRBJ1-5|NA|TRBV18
TGTGCCAGCTCACAATCTATCGATCAGCCCCAGCATTTT
CASSQSIDQPQHF
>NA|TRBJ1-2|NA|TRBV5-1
TGCGCCAGCAGCTTGCAGTGGGGGCAGGGGAATGGCTACACCTTC
CASSLQWGQGNGYTF
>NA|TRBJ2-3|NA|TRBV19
TGTGCCAGTAGTATAGACTTCAGACCAAACCCCCCAGATACGCAGTATTTT
CASSIDFRPNPPDTQYF
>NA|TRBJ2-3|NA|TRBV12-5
TGTGCTAGTGGTTTGGGCGGGACTGGGGAGACGCAGTATTTT
CASGLGGTGETQYF
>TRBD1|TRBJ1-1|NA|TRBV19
TGTGCCAGTAGTATAGAGGGACAGGGGACCACCTGGCGGGACACTGAAGCTTTCTTT
CASSIEGQGTTWRDTEAFF
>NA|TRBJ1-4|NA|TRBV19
TGTGCCAGTGGGGGGACTGCGGAGATTGAAAAACTGTTTTTT
CASGGTAEIEKLFF
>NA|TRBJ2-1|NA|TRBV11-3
TGTGCCAGCAGCTTAGAATTGGTGGGGAGCTCCTACAATGAGCAGTTCTTC
CASSLELVGSSYNEQFF
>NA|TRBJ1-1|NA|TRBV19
TGTGCCAGTAGTACCGCGAACAGTAACACTGAAGCTTTCTTT
CASSTANSNTEAFF
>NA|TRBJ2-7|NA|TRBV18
TGTGCCAGCTCAGTTTCACGGGGCTACGAGCAGTACTTC
CASSVSRGYEQYF
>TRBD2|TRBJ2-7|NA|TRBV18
TGTGCCAGCTCGCCCGGGACTAGTTCCTACGAGCAGTACTTC
CASSPGTSSYEQYF
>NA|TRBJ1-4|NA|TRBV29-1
TGCAGCGCCCAACCTCGCAGAGGTGAAAAACTGTTTTTT
CSAQPRRGEKLFF
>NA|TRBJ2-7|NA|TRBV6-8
TGTGCCAGCAGTTACTCGCAGGGTTTTCCCGAGCAGTACTTC
CASSYSQGFPEQYF
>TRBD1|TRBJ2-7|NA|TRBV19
TGTGCCAGTAGCCCAACAGGGGGCCCCAACTACGAGCAGTACTTC
CASSPTGGPNYEQYF
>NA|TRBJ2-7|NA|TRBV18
TGTGCCAGCTCACCAGGCAGTCCCTCCTACGAGCAGTACTTC
CASSPGSPSYEQYF
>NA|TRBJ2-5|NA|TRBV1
TGCGCCAGCAGCCAAGAGATACTTCTCAGGGAGACCCAGTACTTC
CASSQEILLRETQYF
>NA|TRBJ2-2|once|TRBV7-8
TGTGCCAGCAGGCGGGACTCTCACACCGGGGAGCTGTTTTTT
CASRRDSHTGELFF
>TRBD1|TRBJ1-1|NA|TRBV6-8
TGTGCCAGCAGACGGGACAGGGGAGGGGACTACACTGAAGCTTTCTTT
CASRRDRGGDYTEAFF
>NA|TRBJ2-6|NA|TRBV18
TGTGCCAGCTCACTCCAGTCCCATCCGGAAGCCAACGTCCTGACTTTC
CASSLQSHPEANVLTF
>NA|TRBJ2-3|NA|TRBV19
TGTGCCAGTAGTTTCCGCCAGGGTTCAGATACGCAGTATTTT
CASSFRQGSDTQYF
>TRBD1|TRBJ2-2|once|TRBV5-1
TGCGCCAGCACCCTTACAGGGGACCCGAACACCGGGGAGCTGTTTTTT
CASTLTGDPNTGELFF
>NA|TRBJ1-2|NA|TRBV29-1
TGCAGCGCAAAACAGGGATTCTATGGCTACACCTTC
CSAKQGFYGYTF
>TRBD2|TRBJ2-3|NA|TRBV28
TGTGCCAGCAGTACCGGACTAGGCACAGATACGCAGTATTTT
CASSTGLGTDTQYF
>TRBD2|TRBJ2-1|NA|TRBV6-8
TGTGCCAGCAGTTTAGAGGGGACTAGCGGTTACAATGAGCAGTTCTTC
CASSLEGTSGYNEQFF
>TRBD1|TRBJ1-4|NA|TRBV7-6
TGTGCAAGTCACCGAAGAAGGGGGCGGGAAAAACTGTTTTTT
CASHRRRGREKLFF
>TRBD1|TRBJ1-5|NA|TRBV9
TGTGCCAGCAGTGAAGCGGGAGGGGGCGAACAGCCCCAGCATTTT
CASSEAGGGEQPQHF
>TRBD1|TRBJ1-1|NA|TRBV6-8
TGTGCCATCTGGGACAGGGGGCAAAACACTGAAGCTTTCTTT
CAIWDRGQNTEAFF
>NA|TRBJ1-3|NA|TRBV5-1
TGCGCCAGCAGCAGAGACAGGAACTCTGGAAACACCATATATTTT
CASSRDRNSGNTIYF
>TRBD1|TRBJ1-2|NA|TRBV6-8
TGTGCCAGCAGGGACAGGGGGCGGGGTGACTTCTATGGCTACACCTTC
CASRDRGRGDFYGYTF
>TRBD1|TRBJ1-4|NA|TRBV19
TGTGCCAGTAGTTCTCCGGACAGGGGGCATGAAAAACTGTTTTTT
CASSSPDRGHEKLFF
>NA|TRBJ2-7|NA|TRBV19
TGTGCCAGTAGTATAGGTCCGGGGAAAGGGCACGAGCAGTACTTC
CASSIGPGKGHEQYF
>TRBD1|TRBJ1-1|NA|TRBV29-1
TGCAGCGGGGAACTCAGGACAGGGAACACTGAAGCTTTCTTT
CSGELRTGNTEAFF
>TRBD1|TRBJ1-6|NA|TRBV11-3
TGTGCCAGCAGCGATCGGACAGGGGGATATAATTCACCCCTCCACTTT
CASSDRTGGYNSPLHF
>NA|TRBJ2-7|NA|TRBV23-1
TGCGCCAGCAGCCTTACAGGGCGGAAGGGCTACGAGCAGTACTTC
CASSLTGRKGYEQYF
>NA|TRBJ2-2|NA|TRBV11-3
TGTGCCAGCAGCTATCAGGAGGGGCCCGGGGAGCTGTTTTTT
CASSYQEGPGELFF
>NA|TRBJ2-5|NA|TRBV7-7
TGTGCCAGCAGCCCCTCTCATGGCAGGGAAGAGACCCAGTACTTC
CASSPSHGREETQYF
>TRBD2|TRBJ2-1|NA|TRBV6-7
TGTGCCATCAGTGATATAGCGGGAAATTACAATGAGCAGTTCTTC
CAISDIAGNYNEQFF
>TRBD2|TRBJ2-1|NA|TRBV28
TGTGCCAGCAGCCCACTAGCGGGAGGATACAATGAGCAGTTCTTC
CASSPLAGGYNEQFF
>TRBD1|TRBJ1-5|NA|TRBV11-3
TGTGCCAGCAGCGCTAGATTGACAGGGGATGAAGCTCAGCCCCAGCATTTT
CASSARLTGDEAQPQHF
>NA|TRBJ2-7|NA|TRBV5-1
TGCGCCAGCAGCTTGGGGGTTACTTCCTACGAGCAGTACTTC
CASSLGVTSYEQYF